Following are 24 T cell receptor beta chains from one sample sequenced in a study of cytomegalovirus exposure and HLA in healthy donors. PCR amplification relied on 60 Vbeta primers (plus 13 Jbeta primers). Sequencing used immunoSEQ multiplex PCR; TCRdb keeps in-frame clones, though not all of them. The sample has over 90,000 clones, around four fifths seen once. Material: PBMCs. These receptors all stem from a man in his forties in good health and CMV-seronegative.

V and J are TRBV7-2 and TRBJ2-1; 13 bases match TRBD2. Germline loops: CDR1 SGHTA, CDR2 FQGNSA. The CDR3 is 17 residues long. Trimming at V came to 4 bases and at J to 3 bases, leaving 6 bases not matched to a gene. The CDR3 nucleotides are TGTGCCAGCAGCTCCAGGACTAGCGGGGGAGGCTACAATGAGCAGTTCTTC. This translates into CASSSRTSGGGYNEQFF.

The chain joins TRBV13 to TRBJ1-4; D gene unclear. The CDR3 has 15 amino acids. V lost 4 bases, J lost 3 bases, and 12 bases lay in between. The V gene's germline CDR1 is PRHDT and CDR2 FYEKMQ (reference sequence). The CDR3 is CASSYRREANEKLFF. In DNA, the CDR3 is TGTGCCAGCAGCTACCGACGCGAGGCTAATGAAAAACTGTTTTTT.

The genes are TRBV15 and TRBJ2-1; 8 bases match TRBD1. Trimming cost V 3 bases and J 2 bases; bases outside gene matches: 6. Looked up from germline, CDR1 is LNHNV and CDR2 is YYDKDF (reference sequence). The CDR3 consists of 16 residues. DNA of the CDR3: TGTGCCACCAGCAGGGACAGGGCACGGACCTACAATGAGCAGTTCTTC. It yields the protein CATSRDRARTYNEQFF.

The CDR3 spells CASSLDYDKYGYTF. CDR3 in DNA: TGTGCCAGCAGTTTAGACTACGACAAGTATGGCTACACCTTC. This chain connects TRBV27 to TRBJ1-2; D uncertain. The CDR3 totals 14 residues. In germline, CDR1 is MNHEY, CDR2 SMNVEV (reference sequence). Trimming pared 2 bases from V and 5 bases from J, leaving 12 bases between.

The V and J genes are TRBV7-2 and TRBJ2-1; D is possibly TRBD1 (5 bases). The CDR3 runs to 15 residues. V lost 1 base and J lost 4, with 11 bases in between. Germline loops: CDR1 SGHTA, CDR2 FQGNSA. The chain's CDR3 is CASSLGGQAYNEQFF. CDR3 nucleotide sequence: TGTGCCAGCAGCTTAGGAGGACAAGCTTACAATGAGCAGTTCTTC.

The rearrangement uses TRBV13 and TRBJ2-7, with TRBD1 matching 10 bases. V lost 5 bases and J lost 3; bases outside the gene matches: 1. Germline V lookup: CDR1 PRHDT, CDR2 FYEKMQ (reference sequence). The CDR3 loop spans 13 amino acids. The CDR3 DNA reads TGTGCCAGCAGCCGGGACAGGGGCTACGAGCAGTACTTC. Residues: CASSRDRGYEQYF.

J is TRBJ1-4 and V is TRBV5-1; 9 positions match TRBD1. This CDR3 region has 16 residues. V dropped 4 bases and J dropped 5; count of bases not matched to a gene: 9. Germline-derived CDR1 and CDR2 are SGHRS and YFSETQ. The CDR3 DNA reads TGCGCCAGCAGCACGCTGACAGGGGGTAAAAATGAAAAACTGTTTTTT. Translated, it gives CASSTLTGGKNEKLFF.

The chain combines TRBV5-1 with TRBJ1-2; 8 bases agree with TRBD1. The J segment lost 1 base and the V segment lost 2 bases, leaving 1 base of the junction unmatched. The CDR3 sequence is 14 residues long. From germline, CDR1 is SGHRS and CDR2 YFSETQ. The CDR3 loop is CASSLDRGNYGYTF. CDR3 bases: TGCGCCAGCAGCTTAGACAGGGGTAACTATGGCTACACCTTC.

The rearrangement uses TRBV18 and TRBJ1-1; no firm D call. The CDR3 loop spans 14 amino acids. Germline CDR1 is KGHSH and CDR2 is LQKENI. V lost 6 bases and J 5 bases, leaving 16 bases between the germline ends. CDR3 sequence: CASSPSSFGTEAFF. CDR3 DNA: TGTGCCAGCTCCCCCTCCTCGTTCGGGACTGAAGCTTTCTTT.

This clone has a handful of counts. Within the sample, other DNA sequences also encode this same CDR3. V and J are TRBV5-1 and TRBJ1-2, with D perhaps TRBD1 (5 bases). CDR3 length: 13 residues. Germline V CDR1 and CDR2: SGHRS, YFSETQ. The V end lost 0 bases, the J end lost 2 bases, and 5 bases lay between the germline ends. CDR3 sequence (DNA): TGCGCCAGCAGCTTGGGACAGAACTATGGCTACACCTTC. Protein product: CASSLGQNYGYTF.

CDR3 residues: CASSFAGANVLTF. CDR3 sequence (DNA): TGTGCCAGCAGCTTCGCTGGGGCCAACGTCCTGACTTTC. The chain recombines TRBV7-2 with TRBJ2-6; D unclear. The CDR3 is 13 amino acids. V was cut by 3 bases and J by 2 bases, with 2 bases left in between. Germline loops: CDR1 SGHTA, CDR2 FQGNSA. The whole variable domain, remainder taken from reference TRBV7-2 and TRBJ2-6, is GAGVSQSPSNKVTEKGKDVELRCDPISGHTALYWYRQSLGQGLEFLIYFQGNSAPDKSGLPSDRFSAERTGGSVSTLTIQRTQQEDSAVYLCASSFAGANVLTFGAGSRLTVL.

This rearrangement joins TRBV5-1 to TRBJ1-2; D not certain. Germline-derived CDR1 and CDR2 are SGHRS and YFSETQ. Trimming stripped 0 bases from V and 3 bases from J, with 9 bases between. CDR3 size: 14 residues. The CDR3 sequence: CASSLGSGDYGYTF. CDR3 in DNA: TGCGCCAGCAGCTTGGGATCCGGGGACTATGGCTACACCTTC.

V usage is TRBV9 and J usage is TRBJ1-6; 7 bases line up with TRBD1. Germline V gives CDR1 SGDLS, CDR2 YYNGEE. V was pared by 4 bases and J by 14 bases, with 9 bases of the junction left unmatched. CDR3 length equals 13 residues. This CDR3 reads CASSPQGVPTLHF. The CDR3 DNA sequence: TGTGCCAGCAGCCCCCAGGGGGTTCCGACCCTCCACTTT.

V gene TRBV29-1 combines with J gene TRBJ2-3, with 10 nucleotides matching TRBD2. J gave up 5 bases and V 8 bases, and 13 bases lay outside the gene matches. The germline V gene has CDR1 SQVTM and CDR2 ANQGSEA. The CDR3 has 15 residues. CDR3 residues: CSFAAGLATKDTQYF. The CDR3 region has the DNA TGCAGCTTTGCAGCGGGACTAGCGACCAAAGATACGCAGTATTTT.

V usage is TRBV7-8 and J usage is TRBJ1-5; 12 bases match TRBD1. The CDR3 sequence is 17 residues long. Germline V gives CDR1 SGHVS, CDR2 FQNEAQ. Losses at the gene ends were 3 bases for V and 7 bases for J; bases not matched to a gene: 10. The CDR3 here is CASSFQPGTGGGQPQHF. The CDR3 DNA follows: TGTGCCAGCAGCTTCCAACCCGGGACAGGGGGCGGCCAGCCCCAGCATTTT. Variable domain in full (rest from reference TRBV7-8 and TRBJ1-5): GAGVSQSPRYKVAKRGQDVALRCDPISGHVSLFWYQQALGQGPEFLTYFQNEAQLDKSGLPSDRFFAERPEGSVSTLKIQRTQQEDSAVYLCASSFQPGTGGGQPQHFGDGTRLSIL.

Concerning this clone: At one end, the junction sequence differs from germline, possibly due to a read error. This chain joins TRBV10-3 and TRBJ1-1; 9 bases fit TRBD1. The CDR3 is 13 residues long. Germline V gives CDR1 ENHRY, CDR2 SYGVKD. CDR3 protein: CAIGDRGDTEAFF. CDR3 DNA sequence: TGTGCCATCGGTGACAGGGGGGACACTGAAGCTTTCTTT.

This clone was found a few times. This chain joins TRBV27 and TRBJ1-1; D not resolved. Germline V gives CDR1 MNHEY, CDR2 SMNVEV (reference sequence). Trimming stripped 6 bases from V and 1 base from J, with 12 bases between. The CDR3 spans 14 residues. CDR3 in DNA: TGTGCCAGCAGCCCGAACGGGGAGAACACTGAAGCTTTCTTT. Encoded protein: CASSPNGENTEAFF.

This chain uses TRBV6-6 with TRBJ2-7; TRBD2 matches at 15 bases. Germline V gene lookup returns CDR1 MNHNY and CDR2 SVGAGI (reference sequence). The CDR3 is made up of 16 amino acids. With 6 bases clipped from V and 5 bases from J, the junction kept 8 bases outside the gene matches. The DNA for the CDR3 is TGTGCCAGCAGCCTACGGACTAGCGGGGGGGTCCACGAGCAGTACTTC. It specifies CASSLRTSGGVHEQYF.

This clone was seen a handful of times. The CDR3 sequence: CASSLAGAGRGGYTF. In nucleotides, the CDR3 is TGTGCCAGCAGCTTAGCGGGGGCAGGCCGAGGGGGCTACACCTTC. This chain links TRBV7-9 with TRBJ1-2; D is possibly TRBD1 (6 bases). Looked up from germline, CDR1 is SEHNR and CDR2 is FQNEAQ (reference sequence). This CDR3 is built from 15 residues. Trimming removed 0 bases from V and 8 bases from J, with 16 bases in between.

This sequence joins TRBV19 and TRBJ1-5; D might be TRBD1 (5 bases). V was trimmed by 4 bases and J by 5 bases, leaving 12 bases between them. Per germline, CDR1 LNHDA and CDR2 SQIVND (reference sequence). This CDR3 comprises 14 residues. The CDR3, as DNA: TGTGCCAGTAGTAGGCTGGGGCCCGATCAGCCCCAGCATTTT. It translates to CASSRLGPDQPQHF.

The chain joins TRBV7-6 to TRBJ2-1, with 13 bases that match TRBD2. V was clipped by 0 bases and J by 8 bases; unmatched bases: 4. Looked up from germline, CDR1 is SGHVS and CDR2 is FNYEAQ. CDR3 size: 16 residues. The CDR3 loop reads CASSLATSGGKDEQFF. As DNA, the CDR3 is TGTGCCAGCAGCTTAGCGACTAGCGGGGGGAAAGATGAGCAGTTCTTC.

This chain joins TRBV11-2 and TRBJ1-1; D ambiguous. Germline V lookup: CDR1 SGHAT, CDR2 FQNNGV. Trimming removed 3 bases from V and 3 bases from J, with 11 bases in between. CDR3 length: 14 residues. The CDR3 loop reads CASSLFMEDTEAFF. The CDR3 region has the DNA TGTGCCAGCAGCTTGTTTATGGAGGACACTGAAGCTTTCTTT.

The chain links TRBV5-1 to TRBJ2-7; TRBD1 matches at 11 bases. Germline loops: CDR1 SGHRS, CDR2 YFSETQ. V lost 4 bases, J lost 2 bases, and 5 bases stayed unmatched. This CDR3 has 15 amino acids. The CDR3 region is CASSGGTGGAYEQYF. The CDR3 DNA is TGCGCCAGCAGCGGGGGGACAGGGGGGGCCTACGAGCAGTACTTC.

The rearrangement uses TRBV7-2 and TRBJ2-7, with 14 bases that match TRBD2. CDR3 size: 16 residues. The ends lost 5 bases at V and 9 bases at J; junction bases unmatched: 12. Germline V lookup: CDR1 SGHTA, CDR2 FQGNSA. CDR3 sequence (DNA): TGTGCCAGCAGCCCAGTTGGGACTAGCGGGGGATTGGTGCAGTACTTC. Amino acids: CASSPVGTSGGLVQYF.